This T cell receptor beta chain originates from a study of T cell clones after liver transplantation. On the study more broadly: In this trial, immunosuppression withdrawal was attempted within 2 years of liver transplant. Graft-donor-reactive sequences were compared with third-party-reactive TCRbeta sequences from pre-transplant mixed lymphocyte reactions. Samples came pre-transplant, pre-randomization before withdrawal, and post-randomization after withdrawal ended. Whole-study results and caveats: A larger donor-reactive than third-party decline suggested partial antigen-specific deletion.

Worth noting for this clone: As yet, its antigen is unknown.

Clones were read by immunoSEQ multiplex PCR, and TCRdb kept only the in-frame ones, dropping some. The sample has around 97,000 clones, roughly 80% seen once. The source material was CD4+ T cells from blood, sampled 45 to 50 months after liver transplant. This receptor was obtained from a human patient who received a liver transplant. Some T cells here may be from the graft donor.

CDR3 DNA: TGTGCCAGTAGTATTGGACAGGCCACAGATACGCAGTATTTT. Protein product: CASSIGQATDTQYF. The chain employs TRBV19 and TRBJ2-3; 7 bases align to TRBD1. The CDR3 runs to 14 residues. From germline, CDR1 is LNHDA and CDR2 SQIVND (reference sequence). The V gene end was trimmed by 3 bases and the J gene end by 2 bases; junction bases not matched to a gene: 2.